A single sample is the source of the 9 T cell receptor beta chains below, sequenced in a study of blood T cell repertoires in COVID-19. Here immunoSEQ multiplex PCR was the method, and the copy in TCRdb shows in-frame clones only, minus some. The sample yields 110,000 or so clones, roughly 80% seen once. The sequencing sample was made of peripheral blood. The source of these receptors is a man in his forties or fifties with acute or convalescent COVID-19.

This chain connects TRBV19 to TRBJ2-7; the D gene is possibly TRBD1 (6 bases). V was trimmed by 6 bases and J by 1 base, leaving 13 bases between them. The CDR3 runs to 14 residues. CDR1 is LNHDA, CDR2 SQIVND, per germline (reference sequence). This CDR3 reads CASSPGHQSYEQYF. DNA of the CDR3: TGTGCCAGTAGCCCGGGACATCAATCCTACGAGCAGTACTTC. The whole variable domain, remainder taken from reference TRBV19 and TRBJ2-7, is DGGITQSPKYLFRKEGQNVTLSCEQNLNHDAMYWYRQDPGQGLRLIYYSQIVNDFQKGDIAEGYSVSREKKESFPLTVTSAQKNPTAFYLCASSPGHQSYEQYFGPGTRLTVT.

The chain is built from TRBV3-1 (or the pseudogene TRBV3-2) and TRBJ1-6, with D possibly matching TRBD1 (5 bases). V was cut by 3 bases and J by 8 bases, with 11 bases left in between. CDR1 is LGHDT and CDR2 is YNNKEL in the germline V gene (reference sequence). The CDR3 extends over 14 amino acids. In DNA, the CDR3 is TGTGCCAGCAGCCATTTGCAGGGTGATTCACCCCTCCACTTT. The encoded protein is CASSHLQGDSPLHF.

The CDR3 DNA is TGCGCCAGCAGCCCGGACTTGGGCAATCAGCCCCAGCATTTT. Residues: CASSPDLGNQPQHF. V gene TRBV4-1 combines with J gene TRBJ1-5, with D hard to call. In germline, CDR1 is MGHRA, CDR2 YSYEKL. Trimming left V 4 bases short and J 2 bases short, with 9 bases between. This CDR3 comprises 14 residues.

This clone was observed a handful of times. The chain links TRBV2 to TRBJ1-2; 9 bases are a match to TRBD1. Trimming cost V 2 bases and J 4 bases; bases outside gene matches: 5. The CDR3 is made up of 15 amino acids. The germline CDR1 and CDR2 sequences are SNHLY and FYNNEI. CDR3 sequence reads: CASSEPGTGSYGYTF. The CDR3 DNA sequence: TGTGCCAGCAGTGAACCCGGGACAGGGTCCTATGGCTACACCTTC.

The V and J genes are TRBV30 and TRBJ2-1, with 7 bases identical to TRBD1. This CDR3 spans 16 amino acids. Per germline, CDR1 GTSNPN and CDR2 SVGIG (reference sequence). J gave up 0 bases and V 1 base, and 6 bases lay outside the gene matches. CDR3 sequence (DNA): TGTGCCTGGAGTGAGGGATCAGGGGGCTCCTACAATGAGCAGTTCTTC. It is translated as CAWSEGSGGSYNEQFF. Complete variable domain (other parts from reference TRBV30 and TRBJ2-1): SQTIHQWPATLVQPVGSPLSLECTVEGTSNPNLYWYRQAAGRGLQLLFYSVGIGQISSEVPQNLSASRPQDRQFILSSKKLLLSDSGFYLCAWSEGSGGSYNEQFFGPGTRLTVL.

This chain joins TRBV6-5 and TRBJ2-7, with D perhaps TRBD1 (6 bases). The ends were cut back, 6 bases at V and 3 bases at J, with 9 bases in the middle. This CDR3 spans 12 amino acids. Looked up from germline, CDR1 is MNHEY and CDR2 is SVGAGI. The CDR3 sequence: CASRDSLYEQYV. The CDR3 bases are TGTGCCAGCAGGGACAGCCTCTACGAGCAGTACGTC.

CDR3 nucleotides: TGTGCCAGCAGCCAAGATAACAGGGGGGCTTTCTTT. Amino acids: CASSQDNRGAFF. The chain has TRBV14 and TRBJ1-1; TRBD1 matches 8 bases. The CDR3 has 12 amino acids. Germline loops: CDR1 SGHDN, CDR2 FVKESK. V lost 0 bases, J lost 11 bases, and 2 bases stayed unmatched.

This sequence joins TRBV9 and TRBJ2-5; D is possibly TRBD2 (5 bases). Trimming cost V 4 bases and J 7 bases, with 20 bases left between them. The CDR3 contains 15 residues. Germline CDR1 reads SGDLS; CDR2 reads YYNGEE. The CDR3 DNA reads as TGTGCCAGCAGCCGGGAAGAGGCCCCACGGGGGACCCAGTACTTC. This gives the protein CASSREEAPRGTQYF.

The chain joins TRBV25-1 to TRBJ1-5; D gene ambiguous. This CDR3 is 16 amino acids long. The germline V gene has CDR1 MGHDK and CDR2 SYGVNS. V lost 3 bases and J 3 bases, leaving 15 bases between the germline ends. CDR3 protein: CASSDGIGGPNQPQHF. CDR3 sequence (DNA): TGTGCCAGCAGTGACGGGATCGGCGGACCCAATCAGCCCCAGCATTTT.